A selection of T cell receptor beta chains follows, all from one sample in a study of cytomegalovirus exposure and HLA in healthy donors. Profiling relied on immunoSEQ multiplex PCR, and the TCRdb table lists in-frame clones only, not all of them. The repertoire includes around 200,000 clones, just over 75% of them detected once, and less than 3.5% sits in the top ten. The sequenced sample was PBMCs. The receptors derive from an older woman in good health and CMV-seropositive. The CDR3 runs from the conserved cysteine through the conserved F or W. Each record gives: D gene, J gene, V gene, clone size, CDR3 protein, CDR3 DNA. D genes are given only for firm matches. Size is omitted from some rows. Given values are once, few, many or a class for expanded clones.

>NA|TRBJ1-1|TRBV2|NA
CASSVARTEAFF
TGTGCCAGCAGCGTCGCCAGGACTGAAGCTTTCTTT
>NA|TRBJ1-5|TRBV2|NA
CASSPDSRNQPQHF
TGTGCCAGCAGTCCTGACAGTCGCAATCAGCCCCAGCATTTT
>NA|TRBJ1-5|TRBV10-1|NA
CASSDGSNQPQHF
TGCGCCAGCAGTGACGGTAGCAATCAGCCCCAGCATTTT
>NA|TRBJ1-1|TRBV6-1|few
CASRLGLTEAFF
TGTGCCAGCAGACTGGGCCTCACTGAAGCTTTCTTT
>NA|TRBJ2-5|TRBV20-1|NA
CSHLVQETQYF
TGCAGTCACTTAGTCCAAGAGACCCAGTACTTC
>NA|TRBJ2-7|TRBV5-1|NA
CASSPGTTSYEQYF
TGCGCCAGCAGCCCCGGGACAACCTCCTACGAGCAGTACTTC
>NA|TRBJ2-7|TRBV11-2|few
CASSLDVPDEQYF
TGTGCCAGCAGCTTAGATGTGCCAGACGAGCAGTACTTC
>NA|TRBJ1-1|TRBV7-9|NA
CASSLTRGGGLTEAFF
TGTGCCAGCAGCCTGACGCGGGGAGGGGGGTTGACTGAAGCTTTCTTT
>TRBD2|TRBJ2-1|TRBV5-4|once
CASSPRPAGGSYNEQFF
TGTGCCAGCAGCCCCCGACCAGCGGGAGGCTCCTACAATGAGCAGTTCTTC
>NA|TRBJ2-1|TRBV9|NA
CASSVSSSPTYNEQFF
TGTGCCAGCAGCGTCTCTAGCTCTCCCACCTACAATGAGCAGTTCTTC
>NA|TRBJ1-5|TRBV29-1|NA
CSVEVGGSSNQPQHF
TGCAGCGTTGAAGTGGGAGGGAGTAGCAATCAGCCCCAGCATTTT
>NA|TRBJ1-3|TRBV30|NA
CAWKWSSGNTIYF
TGTGCCTGGAAGTGGAGCTCTGGAAACACCATATATTTT
>TRBD1|TRBJ1-3|TRBV6-5|NA
CASSYSMGTGEYF
TGTGCCAGCAGTTACTCGATGGGGACAGGGGAATATTTT
>NA|TRBJ2-2|TRBV15|once
CATSRESITGELFF
TGTGCCACCAGCAGAGAGAGCATCACCGGGGAGCTGTTTTTT
>NA|TRBJ2-1|TRBV10-1|few
CASSESLGTSYNEQFF
TGCGCCAGCAGTGAGTCGTTGGGGACTTCCTACAATGAGCAGTTCTTC
>NA|TRBJ1-5|TRBV11-2|NA
CASSLDGGQLNQPQHF
TGTGCCAGCAGCTTAGACGGCGGACAGCTCAATCAGCCCCAGCATTTT